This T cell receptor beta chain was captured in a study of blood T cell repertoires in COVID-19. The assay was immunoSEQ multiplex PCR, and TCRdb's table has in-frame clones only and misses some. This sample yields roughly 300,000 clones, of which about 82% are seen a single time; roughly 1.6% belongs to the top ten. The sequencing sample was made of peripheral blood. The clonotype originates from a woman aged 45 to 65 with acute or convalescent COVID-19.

The CDR3: CASSIARLAGGRGGELFF. CDR3 bases: TGTGCCAGTAGTATCGCCCGACTAGCGGGAGGGCGGGGCGGGGAGCTGTTTTTT. The J gene is TRBJ2-2, the V gene TRBV19, with TRBD2 matching 14 bases. The CDR3 totals 18 residues. CDR1 LNHDA and CDR2 SQIVND come from the germline V gene (reference sequence). The junction had 10 bases not matched to a gene; V was cut back by 3 bases and J by 7 bases.